Listed here are 10 T cell receptor beta chains from one sample, sequenced in a study of blood T cell repertoires in COVID-19. Using immunoSEQ multiplex PCR, the repertoire was profiled, and TCRdb retains in-frame clones only, with some absent. This sample yields 88,000 or so clones, of which over 80% are seen a single time; around 10% belongs to the top ten. Specimen: peripheral blood. These receptors all come from a human donor in a cohort sampled during active COVID-19.

The rearrangement joins TRBV28 to TRBJ2-5, with a tentative D call TRBD1 (5 bases). Trimming removed 3 bases from V and 4 bases from J, with 18 bases in between. This CDR3 spans 16 amino acids. Germline lookup yields CDR1 MDHEN and CDR2 SYDVKM. The CDR3 protein is CASSLLGRQGRETQYF. As DNA, the CDR3 is TGTGCCAGCAGTTTGTTAGGGCGGCAGGGCAGAGAGACCCAGTACTTC. Variable domain in full (rest from reference TRBV28 and TRBJ2-5): DVKVTQSSRYLVKRTGEKVFLECVQDMDHENMFWYRQDPGLGLRLIYFSYDVKMKEKGDIPEGYSVSREKKERFSLILESASTNQTSMYLCASSLLGRQGRETQYFGPGTRLLVL.

V usage is TRBV4-1 and J usage is TRBJ1-5, with D possibly being TRBD1 (5 bases). Trimming stripped 1 base from V and 6 bases from J, with 10 bases between. Germline V gives CDR1 MGHRA, CDR2 YSYEKL. CDR3 size: 14 residues. The CDR3 sequence is CASSQGFQGQPQHF. As DNA, the CDR3 is TGCGCCAGCAGCCAAGGATTCCAGGGTCAGCCCCAGCATTTT.

The chain combines TRBV30 with TRBJ1-1, with a possible D match to TRBD1 (6 bases). The germline V gene encodes CDR1 GTSNPN and CDR2 SVGIG (reference sequence). With 1 base removed from V and 11 bases from J, the gap between germline ends came to 11 bases. This CDR3 contains 11 residues. The CDR3 coding sequence is TGTGCCTGGAGTGACAGGGCCCTTGCTTTCTTT. Amino acids: CAWSDRALAFF.

The chain is built from TRBV28 and TRBJ2-3; TRBD2 matches at 10 bases. The germline V gene encodes CDR1 MDHEN and CDR2 SYDVKM. Unmatched junction bases numbered 4, after V lost 4 bases and J lost 3 bases. CDR3 length: 15 amino acids. In DNA form, the CDR3 reads TGTGCCAGCAGTTCAGCGGGAGGGGGGACAGATACGCAGTATTTT. Translating it yields CASSSAGGGTDTQYF.

The chain carries TRBV28 and TRBJ2-5, with TRBD1 matching over 9 bases. The CDR3 contains 14 residues. V was pared by 5 bases and J by 5 bases, with 6 bases of the junction left unmatched. Germline V lookup: CDR1 MDHEN, CDR2 SYDVKM. CDR3 protein: CASSPWDRDETQYF. The CDR3 nucleotides read TGTGCCAGCAGTCCTTGGGACAGGGATGAGACCCAGTACTTC.

V usage is TRBV10-2 and J usage is TRBJ1-6, with a tentative D call TRBD1 (5 bases). Germline assignment: CDR1 WSHSY and CDR2 SAAADI. This CDR3 contains 15 residues. V gave up 2 bases and J gave up 7 bases, with 12 bases separating them. CDR3 nucleotide sequence: TGCGCCAGCAGTGAGACAGGCACTGGGAATTCACCCCTCCACTTT. It is translated as CASSETGTGNSPLHF.

As regards this clone: Other DNA sequences of this sample code for an identical CDR3. V usage is TRBV29-1 and J usage is TRBJ1-1; D is undetermined. The CDR3 loop spans 13 amino acids. The ends were cut back, 3 bases at V and 0 bases at J, with 8 bases in the middle. Germline-derived CDR1 and CDR2 are SQVTM and ANQGSEA. The CDR3 reads CSVEGQLNTEAFF. The CDR3 DNA reads TGCAGCGTTGAGGGCCAGTTGAACACTGAAGCTTTCTTT.

The chain recombines TRBV24-1 with TRBJ2-5, with TRBD1 matching 11 bases. From germline, CDR1 is KGHDR and CDR2 SFDVKD. The junction had 3 bases not matched to a gene; V was cut back by 3 bases and J by 4 bases. The CDR3 loop spans 15 amino acids. DNA of the CDR3: TGTGCCACCAGTGATCGGACAGGGGGCGGAGAGACCCAGTACTTC. This sequence encodes CATSDRTGGGETQYF.

This clone appeared a few times. The rearrangement links TRBV11-2 to TRBJ2-7, with D possibly matching TRBD2 (6 bases). V was clipped by 4 bases and J by 2 bases, with 9 bases between them. Looked up from germline, CDR1 is SGHAT and CDR2 is FQNNGV. The CDR3 is made up of 13 amino acids. The CDR3 coding sequence is TGTGCCAGCAGCTCAAGGGAGGCCTACGAGCAGTACTTC. Protein sequence: CASSSREAYEQYF.

The chain joins TRBV7-9 to TRBJ1-2; tentative D call: TRBD1 (6 bases). This CDR3 region has 15 residues. Germline lookup yields CDR1 SEHNR and CDR2 FQNEAQ (reference sequence). V gave up 5 bases and J gave up 4 bases, with 17 bases separating them. This CDR3 reads CASSPDSPGSYGYTF. In DNA, the CDR3 is TGTGCCAGCAGCCCGGACAGCCCGGGGAGCTATGGCTACACCTTC.